One and the same sample provided the 27 T cell receptor beta chains below, sequenced in a study of T cell repertoires in cytomegalovirus infection. TCRdb independently ran MiXCR on the reads; one entry per CDR3 protein. The sample lists 160,000 or so distinct CDR3 sequences, 20% to 30% occurring once. Sequenced material: PBMCs. These receptors all stem from a human donor in good health (CMV status not recorded). Some clones in this sample may be carry-over from other donors' samples.

This chain joins TRBV7-9 and TRBJ2-7; D might be TRBD1 or TRBD2, each matching 5 bases. The CDR3 has 12 amino acids. The V end lost 7 bases, the J end lost 3 bases, and 10 bases lay between the germline ends. Germline values: CDR1 SEHNR, CDR2 FQNEAQ (reference sequence). CDR3 sequence (DNA): TGTGCCAGCACCTCGGGGCTCTACGAGCAGTACTTC. Residues: CASTSGLYEQYF.

This clonotype has at least ten counts. V gene TRBV7-8 combines with J gene TRBJ2-7, with TRBD2 matching 8 bases. Germline values: CDR1 SGHVS, CDR2 FQNEAQ. The CDR3 has 16 amino acids. V lost 5 bases and J lost 6; bases outside the gene matches: 15. CDR3 sequence reads: CASSREGDKGFGEQYF. In DNA form, the CDR3 reads TGTGCCAGCAGCCGGGAGGGGGATAAGGGATTCGGCGAGCAGTACTTC.

This chain uses TRBV9 with TRBJ2-2; D is undetermined. The CDR3 is 16 residues long. From germline, CDR1 is SGDLS and CDR2 YYNGEE. Trimming removed 4 bases at V and 5 bases at J, with 18 bases between. The CDR3 region is CASSPPLDHRTGELFF. The CDR3 DNA is TGTGCCAGCAGCCCCCCATTGGACCATCGGACCGGGGAGCTGTTTTTT.

The chain combines TRBV19 with TRBJ1-1, with 10 bases matching TRBD1. CDR3 length: 15 amino acids. V was pared by 7 bases and J by 4 bases, with 9 bases of the junction left unmatched. Germline CDR1 reads LNHDA; CDR2 reads SQIVND (reference sequence). The CDR3 sequence: CASIPGTGVGTEAFF. The CDR3 DNA follows: TGTGCCAGTATCCCCGGGACAGGGGTGGGCACTGAAGCTTTCTTT. Based on the CDR3 plus reference TRBV19 and TRBJ1-1, the full variable domain is DGGITQSPKYLFRKEGQNVTLSCEQNLNHDAMYWYRQDPGQGLRLIYYSQIVNDFQKGDIAEGYSVSREKKESFPLTVTSAQKNPTAFYLCASIPGTGVGTEAFFGQGTRLTVV.

At least ten counts were recorded for this clonotype. The V and J genes are TRBV4-1 and TRBJ2-3; 7 bases are shared with TRBD2. The germline CDR1 and CDR2 sequences are MGHRA and YSYEKL. The CDR3 has 16 residues. With 0 bases clipped from V and 2 bases from J, the junction kept 5 bases outside the gene matches. The CDR3 nucleotides are TGCGCCAGCAGCCAAGAGGGAACTAGCGTCACAGATACGCAGTATTTT. This encodes CASSQEGTSVTDTQYF.

Ten or more counts support this clonotype. This chain connects TRBV7-8 to TRBJ1-1; D is unclear. Germline V gives CDR1 SGHVS, CDR2 FQNEAQ. V was clipped by 5 bases and J by 2 bases, with 3 bases between them. This CDR3 has 11 amino acids. CDR3 sequence reads: CASSDNTEAFF. The CDR3 DNA reads TGTGCCAGCAGCGACAACACTGAAGCTTTCTTT.

In the case of this clonotype: With a much larger clone just one base away, this may be a read error. The rearrangement joins TRBV7-2 to TRBJ2-3; 8 bases align to TRBD2. The germline CDR1 and CDR2 sequences are SGHTA and FQGNSA. The CDR3 has 17 residues. V shed 6 bases, J shed 4 bases, and the junction held 15 bases outside the gene matches. The CDR3 loop is CASRAVSGGVRSDTQYF. The CDR3 nucleotides are TGTGCCAGCAGAGCCGTCTCGGGGGGGGTGCGGTCAGATACGCAGTATTTT.

This sequence joins TRBV10-3 and TRBJ1-4; unclear D gene. This CDR3 spans 15 amino acids. Trimming left V 6 bases short and J 3 bases short, with 14 bases between. Germline values: CDR1 ENHRY, CDR2 SYGVKD. CDR3 sequence: CAIRDPGRANEKLFF. CDR3 DNA sequence: TGTGCCATCAGAGACCCCGGTCGGGCTAATGAAAAACTGTTTTTT.

This rearrangement joins TRBV7-9 to TRBJ1-6, with 7 bases aligning to TRBD1. This CDR3 spans 15 amino acids. Germline assignment: CDR1 SEHNR and CDR2 FQNEAQ (reference sequence). After removal of 5 bases from V and 7 bases from J, the junction contained 8 bases not matched to a gene. CDR3 residues: CASSVLQGPNSPLHF. In DNA, the CDR3 is TGTGCCAGCAGCGTGTTACAGGGGCCCAATTCACCCCTCCACTTT.

The chain links TRBV19 to TRBJ2-7; 7 bases fit TRBD2. The CDR3 is made up of 14 amino acids. From germline, CDR1 is LNHDA and CDR2 SQIVND (reference sequence). V gave up 3 bases and J gave up 5 bases; unmatched junction bases: 7. CDR3 sequence reads: CASSIGGSFDEQYF. CDR3 DNA sequence: TGTGCCAGTAGTATCGGCGGGAGTTTCGACGAGCAGTACTTC.

This rearrangement joins TRBV28 to TRBJ1-1; 9 bases are shared with TRBD1. V dropped 7 bases and J dropped 5; count of bases not matched to a gene: 5. Looked up from germline, CDR1 is MDHEN and CDR2 is SYDVKM. The CDR3 runs 13 residues. CDR3 region: CASIVGTGTEAFF. As DNA, the CDR3 is TGTGCCAGCATCGTTGGGACAGGGACTGAAGCTTTCTTT.

This clonotype was picked up many times. The CDR3 sequence: CASSSTGLAGGTQYF. CDR3 in DNA: TGTGCCAGCAGTTCCACCGGACTAGCGGGAGGCACGCAGTATTTT. The genes are TRBV6-5 and TRBJ2-3; 14 nucleotides match TRBD2. This CDR3 has 15 residues. Germline lookup yields CDR1 MNHEY and CDR2 SVGAGI. The trim removed 4 bases at V and 9 bases at J, leaving 6 bases unmatched.

This clonotype turned up a few times. The chain joins TRBV7-9 to TRBJ2-1; 8 nucleotides line up with TRBD1. CDR1 and CDR2 from the germline V gene are SEHNR and FQNEAQ (reference sequence). CDR3 length equals 16 residues. Losses at the gene ends were 1 base for V and 5 bases for J; bases not matched to a gene: 7. CDR3 DNA sequence: TGTGCCAGCAGCTTAGGTACAGGGGGACCGGACAATGAGCAGTTCTTC. This gives the protein CASSLGTGGPDNEQFF.

This rearrangement joins TRBV7-9 to TRBJ2-5; 8 nucleotides line up with TRBD2. Germline V gene lookup returns CDR1 SEHNR and CDR2 FQNEAQ (reference sequence). This CDR3 is built from 15 residues. With 5 bases clipped from V and 4 bases from J, the junction kept 9 bases outside the gene matches. The CDR3 here is CASSRVGSGGETQYF. The CDR3 DNA sequence: TGTGCCAGCAGCCGGGTCGGGAGCGGGGGAGAGACCCAGTACTTC. The variable domain in full, completed from reference TRBV7-9 and TRBJ2-5, reads DTGVSQNPRHKITKRGQNVTFRCDPISEHNRLYWYRQTLGQGPEFLTYFQNEAQLEKSRLLSDRFSAERPKGSFSTLEIQRTEQGDSAMYLCASSRVGSGGETQYFGPGTRLLVL.

The chain employs TRBV7-2 and TRBJ2-7, with a tentative D call TRBD2 (5 bases). The CDR3 has 12 residues. The germline gives CDR1 SGHTA, CDR2 FQGNSA. V lost 3 bases to trimming and J lost 2 bases, with 5 bases between them. This chain's CDR3 is CASSFGTYEQYF. In nucleotides, the CDR3 is TGTGCCAGCAGCTTCGGGACCTACGAGCAGTACTTC.

This clonotype has ten or more counts. For the CDR3, the DNA is TGTGCCAGCAGCCGGGACCTGCTAGGTCCCAATGAGCAGTTCTTC. This encodes CASSRDLLGPNEQFF. The gene calls are TRBV7-2 and TRBJ2-1, with D perhaps TRBD1 or TRBD2 (5 bases each). V was cut by 5 bases and J by 6 bases, with 17 bases left in between. The V gene's germline CDR1 is SGHTA and CDR2 FQGNSA. CDR3 size: 15 residues.

Ten or more counts support this clonotype. The rearrangement joins TRBV7-8 to TRBJ1-2, with TRBD1 matching 8 bases. With 5 bases clipped from V and 7 bases from J, the junction kept 15 bases outside the gene matches. CDR3 size: 16 residues. The germline gives CDR1 SGHVS, CDR2 FQNEAQ. This chain's CDR3 is CASSHTTSTGERGYTF. The CDR3 bases are TGTGCCAGCAGCCACACTACGTCGACAGGGGAGCGTGGCTACACCTTC. The full variable domain, rest sourced from reference TRBV7-8 and TRBJ1-2, is GAGVSQSPRYKVAKRGQDVALRCDPISGHVSLFWYQQALGQGPEFLTYFQNEAQLDKSGLPSDRFFAERPEGSVSTLKIQRTQQEDSAVYLCASSHTTSTGERGYTFGSGTRLTVV.

The gene calls are TRBV18 and TRBJ1-2; no firm D call. The germline gives CDR1 KGHSH, CDR2 LQKENI. This CDR3 contains 13 residues. V lost 2 bases, J lost 6 bases, and 10 bases lay in between. CDR3: CASSPTAVDGYTF. Written as DNA, the CDR3 is TGTGCCAGCTCACCAACAGCAGTCGATGGCTACACCTTC.

The table lists this clonotype with a few counts. The V and J genes are TRBV14 and TRBJ2-1; a weak D match, TRBD2 (5 bases). The V gene's germline CDR1 is SGHDN and CDR2 FVKESK. This CDR3 is 14 amino acids long. Trimming left V 2 bases short and J 7 bases short, with 12 bases between. CDR3 in DNA: TGTGCCAGCAGCCAAAGAATTACGGGGAATGAGCAGTTCTTC. This translates into CASSQRITGNEQFF.

In its sample, this clonotype was seen many times. The rearrangement links TRBV10-3 to TRBJ2-5, with 12 nucleotides matching TRBD2. CDR1 and CDR2 (germline): ENHRY, SYGVKD. The CDR3 contains 14 residues. Unmatched junction bases numbered 8, after V lost 10 bases and J lost 5 bases. The CDR3 here is CATGLAGSWETQYF. For the CDR3, the DNA is TGTGCCACCGGACTAGCGGGGTCATGGGAGACCCAGTACTTC.

A few counts support this clonotype. This chain links TRBV29-1 with TRBJ1-1; D ambiguous. Germline-derived CDR1 and CDR2 are SQVTM and ANQGSEA. CDR3 size: 10 residues. Trimming pared 7 bases from V and 6 bases from J, leaving 9 bases between. CDR3: CSAESSEAFF. The CDR3 DNA follows: TGCAGCGCAGAAAGCTCTGAAGCTTTCTTT. The entire variable domain, with the rest obtained from reference TRBV29-1 and TRBJ1-1, is as follows: SAVISQKPSRDICQRGTSLTIQCQVDSQVTMMFWYRQQPGQSLTLIATANQGSEATYESGFVIDKFPISRPNLTFSTLTVSNMSPEDSSIYLCSAESSEAFFGQGTRLTVV.

The J gene is TRBJ2-1, the V gene TRBV11-2, with TRBD1 matching over 7 bases. V lost 3 bases and J lost 1; bases outside the gene matches: 6. The CDR3 has 16 residues. The V gene's germline CDR1 is SGHAT and CDR2 FQNNGV. CDR3 protein: CASSLERQGSYNEQFF. CDR3 bases: TGTGCCAGCAGCTTGGAACGACAGGGATCCTACAATGAGCAGTTCTTC.

Ten or more counts support this clonotype. In DNA, the CDR3 is TGTGCCAGCAGCTTCTACGGGCAGGGGATCAGCTATGGCTACACCTTC. This sequence encodes CASSFYGQGISYGYTF. This chain uses TRBV7-8 with TRBJ1-2, with D possibly matching TRBD1 (6 bases). V was shortened by 3 bases and J by 4 bases, with 18 bases between the two germline ends. This CDR3 comprises 16 residues. From germline, CDR1 is SGHVS and CDR2 FQNEAQ.

Of note for this clonotype: A much larger clone differs by one base, so this may be a read error. The rearrangement uses TRBV7-8 and TRBJ2-1, with TRBD1 matching 8 bases. V was clipped by 0 bases and J by 6 bases; unmatched bases: 10. Per germline, CDR1 SGHVS and CDR2 FQNEAQ. The CDR3 runs 17 residues. The CDR3 reads CASSLAGWTGRSNEQFF. As DNA, the CDR3 is TGTGCCAGCAGCTTAGCGGGGTGGACAGGGCGTAGCAATGAGCAGTTCTTC.

This clonotype showed up many times. J is TRBJ1-1 and V is TRBV7-2; no reliable D call. Trimming removed 4 bases at V and 1 base at J, with 10 bases between. Per the germline V gene, CDR1 is SGHTA and CDR2 is FQGNSA. The CDR3 contains 14 residues. The chain's CDR3 is CASSSNVQNTEAFF. DNA for the CDR3: TGTGCCAGCAGCTCGAACGTGCAGAACACTGAAGCTTTCTTT.

This clonotype was seen more than once but under ten times. The chain carries TRBV19 and TRBJ2-1, with 7 bases identical to TRBD2. This CDR3 has 15 residues. With V trimmed by 1 base and J by 3 bases, 3 bases remained unmatched. Looked up from germline, CDR1 is LNHDA and CDR2 is SQIVND (reference sequence). In DNA form, the CDR3 reads TGTGCCAGTAGTATAGCGGGAGGAATCTACAATGAGCAGTTCTTC. It specifies CASSIAGGIYNEQFF.

This clonotype was seen repeatedly, ten times or more. The rearrangement joins TRBV7-2 to TRBJ1-6; 8 positions match TRBD1. The CDR3 contains 14 residues. The V gene end was trimmed by 5 bases and the J gene end by 7 bases; junction bases not matched to a gene: 4. In germline, CDR1 is SGHTA, CDR2 FQGNSA. The CDR3 nucleotides read TGTGCCAGCAGCCCCAACAGGGGGAATTCACCCCTCCACTTT. Its translation is CASSPNRGNSPLHF.